A selection of T cell receptor beta chains follows, all from one sample in a study of T cells in localized non-small cell lung cancer. Produced via immunoSEQ multiplex PCR; TCRdb's table is partial and in-frame only. The sample yields roughly 89,000 clones, approximately 91% seen once. This sample comprised PBMCs, obtained before any cancer treatment. Receptors were obtained from a woman aged 35-75 years with stage II squamous cell lung carcinoma. Both conserved end residues are part of each CDR3. The D gene is left open where the match is weak. Clone size appears in some rows only: once, few, many, or a class for an expanded clone.

CDR3nt: TGCGCCAGCAGCACGGGACTAGCGGGAGGCGGGAACAATGAGCAGTTCTTC; CDR3aa: CASSTGLAGGGNNEQFF; v_gene: TRBV5-1; abundance: NA; len: 17; d_gene: TRBD2; j_gene: TRBJ2-1
CDR3nt: TGTGCCAGCAGCGCAAGGGCACAGGGTTTGGATGGCTACACCTTC; CDR3aa: CASSARAQGLDGYTF; v_gene: TRBV9; abundance: NA; len: 15; d_gene: NA; j_gene: TRBJ1-2
CDR3nt: TGCGCCAGCAGCTTGGCTAGCGGGGGGGGCAGCACAGATACGCAGTATTTT; CDR3aa: CASSLASGGGSTDTQYF; v_gene: TRBV5-1; abundance: NA; len: 17; d_gene: TRBD2; j_gene: TRBJ2-3
CDR3nt: TGTGCCAGCAGCTCCCTTGGGGGGGCGAACACTGAAGCTTTCTTT; CDR3aa: CASSSLGGANTEAFF; v_gene: TRBV13; abundance: NA; len: 15; d_gene: NA; j_gene: TRBJ1-1
CDR3nt: TGTGCCAGCAGCTTAAGTGGGACAGGCTTCTACGAGCAGTACTTC; CDR3aa: CASSLSGTGFYEQYF; v_gene: TRBV11-1; abundance: NA; len: 15; d_gene: TRBD1; j_gene: TRBJ2-7
CDR3nt: TGCGCCAGCAGCTTGACGGTCTCTGGGGCCAACGTCCTGACTTTC; CDR3aa: CASSLTVSGANVLTF; v_gene: TRBV5-1; abundance: NA; len: 15; d_gene: NA; j_gene: TRBJ2-6
CDR3nt: TGTGCCAGCAGTTACTCTGGGGGGCACACTGAAGCTTTCTTT; CDR3aa: CASSYSGGHTEAFF; v_gene: TRBV6-5; abundance: once; len: 14; d_gene: NA; j_gene: TRBJ1-1
CDR3nt: TGTGCCAGCAGCTCTACAGAGGTTTATGGCTACACCTTC; CDR3aa: CASSSTEVYGYTF; v_gene: TRBV7-9; abundance: once; len: 13; d_gene: NA; j_gene: TRBJ1-2
CDR3nt: TGTGCCAGCAGCCGGGACAGGACCTACGAGCAGTACTTC; CDR3aa: CASSRDRTYEQYF; v_gene: TRBV4-2; abundance: NA; len: 13; d_gene: TRBD1; j_gene: TRBJ2-7
CDR3nt: TGTGCCAGCAGTTACCGAATCACCTACGAGCAGTACTTC; CDR3aa: CASSYRITYEQYF; v_gene: TRBV6-6; abundance: NA; len: 13; d_gene: NA; j_gene: TRBJ2-7
CDR3nt: TGTGCCAGCACAGGGACAGGCCTAAATGAAAAACTGTTTTTT; CDR3aa: CASTGTGLNEKLFF; v_gene: TRBV6-6; abundance: NA; len: 14; d_gene: TRBD1; j_gene: TRBJ1-4
CDR3nt: TGCGCCAGCAAAATTAGCGGGGCCAACGTCCTGACTTTC; CDR3aa: CASKISGANVLTF; v_gene: TRBV4-1; abundance: NA; len: 13; d_gene: NA; j_gene: TRBJ2-6
CDR3nt: TGCGCCAGCAGCCGGGAAACAGGGGCCGGCAACACTGAAGCTTTCTTT; CDR3aa: CASSRETGAGNTEAFF; v_gene: TRBV5-1; abundance: NA; len: 16; d_gene: TRBD1; j_gene: TRBJ1-1
CDR3nt: TGCGCCAGCAGCCCCAGACTAGCGGGGGGGCCTTGGACAGATACGCAGTATTTT; CDR3aa: CASSPRLAGGPWTDTQYF; v_gene: TRBV4-1; abundance: NA; len: 18; d_gene: TRBD2; j_gene: TRBJ2-3
CDR3nt: TGCGCCAGCAGCCCGGCGGACAGCTCCTATGGCTACACCTTC; CDR3aa: CASSPADSSYGYTF; v_gene: TRBV4-1; abundance: NA; len: 14; d_gene: NA; j_gene: TRBJ1-2
CDR3nt: TGTGCCTGGAGTGTAAAAAGCGAGCAGTACTTC; CDR3aa: CAWSVKSEQYF; v_gene: TRBV30; abundance: NA; len: 11; d_gene: NA; j_gene: TRBJ2-7
CDR3nt: TGTGCCAGCAGCTTCGGCGGACAGTCTTACGAGCAGTACTTC; CDR3aa: CASSFGGQSYEQYF; v_gene: TRBV5-6; abundance: once; len: 14; d_gene: NA; j_gene: TRBJ2-7
CDR3nt: TGTGCCAGTAGTATAGGGGGCGGGACGGGCACAGATACGCAGTATTTT; CDR3aa: CASSIGGGTGTDTQYF; v_gene: TRBV19; abundance: NA; len: 16; d_gene: NA; j_gene: TRBJ2-3
CDR3nt: TGTGCCAGCAGTAAAGGGATTACAGGGTTCACCGGGGAGCTGTTTTTT; CDR3aa: CASSKGITGFTGELFF; v_gene: TRBV11-2; abundance: NA; len: 16; d_gene: NA; j_gene: TRBJ2-2
CDR3nt: TGTGCCAGTAGTATAGCGGGAGGGTTCCACAATGAGCAGTTCTTC; CDR3aa: CASSIAGGFHNEQFF; v_gene: TRBV19; abundance: NA; len: 15; d_gene: TRBD2; j_gene: TRBJ2-1
CDR3nt: TGTGCCAGCAGTACGACAGGGGGCTCCAGTGGCTACACCTTC; CDR3aa: CASSTTGGSSGYTF; v_gene: TRBV2; abundance: NA; len: 14; d_gene: TRBD1; j_gene: TRBJ1-2
CDR3nt: TGTGCCAGCAGCCCCCAGGGCAGAGCTAGCACAGATACGCAGTATTTT; CDR3aa: CASSPQGRASTDTQYF; v_gene: TRBV11-2; abundance: NA; len: 16; d_gene: NA; j_gene: TRBJ2-3
CDR3nt: TGTGCCAGCAGTCAACTGGGGGGGCAAAATTCACCCCTCCACTTT; CDR3aa: CASSQLGGQNSPLHF; v_gene: TRBV6-6; abundance: NA; len: 15; d_gene: NA; j_gene: TRBJ1-6
CDR3nt: TGTGCCAGCAGTGCCCTGATACAGGGGTCCAAAGCTTTCTTT; CDR3aa: CASSALIQGSKAFF; v_gene: TRBV6-1; abundance: NA; len: 14; d_gene: TRBD1; j_gene: TRBJ1-1
CDR3nt: TGTGCCAGCAGTTTATCCGACAGCTACGAGCAGTACTTC; CDR3aa: CASSLSDSYEQYF; v_gene: TRBV28; abundance: NA; len: 13; d_gene: NA; j_gene: TRBJ2-7
CDR3nt: TGTGCCAGCAGCGTAGGGGTAGGGGCTGGCCACACCATATATTTT; CDR3aa: CASSVGVGAGHTIYF; v_gene: TRBV9; abundance: NA; len: 15; d_gene: NA; j_gene: TRBJ1-3
CDR3nt: TGTGCCAGCAGTCCCCCCCAGCTCGGCAATCAGCCCCAGCATTTT; CDR3aa: CASSPPQLGNQPQHF; v_gene: TRBV28; abundance: NA; len: 15; d_gene: NA; j_gene: TRBJ1-5
CDR3nt: TGTGCCAGCAACCTAGGGGGACAGGCGGACAATGAGCAGTTCTTC; CDR3aa: CASNLGGQADNEQFF; v_gene: TRBV5-4; abundance: NA; len: 15; d_gene: TRBD1; j_gene: TRBJ2-1
CDR3nt: TGTGCCAGTATCCCCCCGGGTTCTGGAAACACCATATATTTT; CDR3aa: CASIPPGSGNTIYF; v_gene: TRBV19; abundance: NA; len: 14; d_gene: NA; j_gene: TRBJ1-3
CDR3nt: TGTGCCAGCTCACTTGAGACAGGGGCAGCTTTCTTT; CDR3aa: CASSLETGAAFF; v_gene: TRBV18; abundance: few; len: 12; d_gene: TRBD1; j_gene: TRBJ1-1
CDR3nt: TGCGCCAGCAGGCTCCCCGGGGGCGACGAGAGCAATCAGCCCCAGCATTTT; CDR3aa: CASRLPGGDESNQPQHF; v_gene: TRBV5-1; abundance: NA; len: 17; d_gene: NA; j_gene: TRBJ1-5
CDR3nt: TGTGCCAGCTCACCACCGATCTCCGGGGCTTATGGCTACACCTTC; CDR3aa: CASSPPISGAYGYTF; v_gene: TRBV18; abundance: NA; len: 15; d_gene: NA; j_gene: TRBJ1-2
CDR3nt: TGTGCCACCTGGACCCCAGGCTACGAGCAGTACTTC; CDR3aa: CATWTPGYEQYF; v_gene: TRBV6-1; abundance: NA; len: 12; d_gene: NA; j_gene: TRBJ2-7
CDR3nt: TGTGCCAGCAGTCCCCGTGGGGACAGGGTGACCCAGTACTTC; CDR3aa: CASSPRGDRVTQYF; v_gene: TRBV2; abundance: NA; len: 14; d_gene: TRBD1; j_gene: TRBJ2-5
CDR3nt: TGTGCCAGCAGTGTGGATCGGGGTAGGAACTATGGCTACACCTTC; CDR3aa: CASSVDRGRNYGYTF; v_gene: TRBV6-1; abundance: NA; len: 15; d_gene: NA; j_gene: TRBJ1-2
CDR3nt: TGCAGCGTGGGACAGACAGATGATGGCTACACCTTC; CDR3aa: CSVGQTDDGYTF; v_gene: TRBV29-1; abundance: NA; len: 12; d_gene: TRBD1; j_gene: TRBJ1-2
CDR3nt: TGTGCCAGCGGGAGAGGCGGCAATGAGCAGTTCTTC; CDR3aa: CASGRGGNEQFF; v_gene: TRBV2; abundance: NA; len: 12; d_gene: NA; j_gene: TRBJ2-1
CDR3nt: TGCGCCAGCAGTCCCGGGACTAGCGGGGGAAACACCGGGGAGCTGTTTTTT; CDR3aa: CASSPGTSGGNTGELFF; v_gene: TRBV10-1; abundance: NA; len: 17; d_gene: TRBD2; j_gene: TRBJ2-2
CDR3nt: TGCGCCAGCAGCTTGGAGCCCACCCAGGGCTATGGCTACACCTTC; CDR3aa: CASSLEPTQGYGYTF; v_gene: TRBV5-1; abundance: NA; len: 15; d_gene: NA; j_gene: TRBJ1-2
CDR3nt: TGTGCCAGCAGTACCGCAAGCGCTTTAGTGACAGGGTCCGGAAAACTGTTTTTT; CDR3aa: CASSTASALVTGSGKLFF; v_gene: TRBV7-9; abundance: few; len: 18; d_gene: TRBD1; j_gene: TRBJ1-4
CDR3nt: TGCAGTGTCAGGGGTCTCACTGAAGCTTTCTTT; CDR3aa: CSVRGLTEAFF; v_gene: TRBV20-1; abundance: NA; len: 11; d_gene: NA; j_gene: TRBJ1-1
CDR3nt: TGCGCCAGCAGCTTGGACGGACAGATCCAAGAGACCCAGTACTTC; CDR3aa: CASSLDGQIQETQYF; v_gene: TRBV5-1; abundance: NA; len: 15; d_gene: NA; j_gene: TRBJ2-5
CDR3nt: TGCGCCAGCAGCTTGACCGACAGGTACCAAGAGACCCAGTACTTC; CDR3aa: CASSLTDRYQETQYF; v_gene: TRBV5-1; abundance: NA; len: 15; d_gene: NA; j_gene: TRBJ2-5
CDR3nt: TGCGCCAGCAGCTTGGACGGGGACACTGAAGCTTTCTTT; CDR3aa: CASSLDGDTEAFF; v_gene: TRBV5-1; abundance: NA; len: 13; d_gene: NA; j_gene: TRBJ1-1
CDR3nt: TGTGCCAGCAGCTTGAGGGGGCGGTTACCGAATCAGCCCCAGCATTTT; CDR3aa: CASSLRGRLPNQPQHF; v_gene: TRBV27; abundance: NA; len: 16; d_gene: TRBD1; j_gene: TRBJ1-5
CDR3nt: TGCGCCAGCAGCCAAGATTTGAAGGCCTACGAGCAGTACTTC; CDR3aa: CASSQDLKAYEQYF; v_gene: TRBV4-1; abundance: NA; len: 14; d_gene: NA; j_gene: TRBJ2-7
CDR3nt: TGTGCCAGCACCCAGTACATAGCGGGAGGAGGAGATACGCAGTATTTT; CDR3aa: CASTQYIAGGGDTQYF; v_gene: TRBV5-4; abundance: NA; len: 16; d_gene: TRBD2; j_gene: TRBJ2-3
CDR3nt: TGTGCCAGCAGCCACGGCTTGCGGGACAAGGGATATTTT; CDR3aa: CASSHGLRDKGYF; v_gene: TRBV7-8; abundance: NA; len: 13; d_gene: NA; j_gene: TRBJ1-3
CDR3nt: TGTGCCAGCAAAGCGGCCTCCTACGAGCAGTACTTC; CDR3aa: CASKAASYEQYF; v_gene: TRBV6-6; abundance: NA; len: 12; d_gene: NA; j_gene: TRBJ2-7
CDR3nt: TGTGCCAGCAGCTTGACGACAGTCGCAGGTCAGCCCCAGCATTTT; CDR3aa: CASSLTTVAGQPQHF; v_gene: TRBV5-6; abundance: NA; len: 15; d_gene: NA; j_gene: TRBJ1-5
CDR3nt: TGCGCCAGCAGCTTGCAATCTAGAAGCACAGATACGCAGTATTTT; CDR3aa: CASSLQSRSTDTQYF; v_gene: TRBV5-1; abundance: NA; len: 15; d_gene: NA; j_gene: TRBJ2-3
CDR3nt: TGCGCCAGCAGCTTGGCCCAGACTAGCGGGAGGTCCAATGAGCAGTTCTTC; CDR3aa: CASSLAQTSGRSNEQFF; v_gene: TRBV5-1; abundance: NA; len: 17; d_gene: TRBD2; j_gene: TRBJ2-1
CDR3nt: TGTGCCAGCAGGTCTGCTAGGAATGAGCAGTTCTTC; CDR3aa: CASRSARNEQFF; v_gene: TRBV7-9; abundance: NA; len: 12; d_gene: NA; j_gene: TRBJ2-1
CDR3nt: TGTGCCAGCAGCTTGGGGGATGGCCATAGGGAGCCCCAGCATTTT; CDR3aa: CASSLGDGHREPQHF; v_gene: TRBV5-5; abundance: NA; len: 15; d_gene: NA; j_gene: TRBJ1-5
CDR3nt: TGTGCTAGTGGTCTTACAGGGGGAACTGAAGCTTTCTTT; CDR3aa: CASGLTGGTEAFF; v_gene: TRBV12-5; abundance: NA; len: 13; d_gene: TRBD1; j_gene: TRBJ1-1
CDR3nt: TGTGCCACCAGCAGAGATCGTCAGCCCCAGCATTTT; CDR3aa: CATSRDRQPQHF; v_gene: TRBV15; abundance: NA; len: 12; d_gene: NA; j_gene: TRBJ1-5
CDR3nt: TGCAGCACAAACAGGGCGAACACTGAAGCTTTCTTT; CDR3aa: CSTNRANTEAFF; v_gene: TRBV29-1; abundance: NA; len: 12; d_gene: NA; j_gene: TRBJ1-1
CDR3nt: TGCGCCAGCAGCTTGATGGGGCCGGGTGGCTACACCTTC; CDR3aa: CASSLMGPGGYTF; v_gene: TRBV5-1; abundance: NA; len: 13; d_gene: NA; j_gene: TRBJ1-2
CDR3nt: TGTGCCAGCAGTGAAAGGGTAGTACAGCCCATTCGCTCTGGAAACACCATATATTTT; CDR3aa: CASSERVVQPIRSGNTIYF; v_gene: TRBV6-1; abundance: NA; len: 19; d_gene: NA; j_gene: TRBJ1-3